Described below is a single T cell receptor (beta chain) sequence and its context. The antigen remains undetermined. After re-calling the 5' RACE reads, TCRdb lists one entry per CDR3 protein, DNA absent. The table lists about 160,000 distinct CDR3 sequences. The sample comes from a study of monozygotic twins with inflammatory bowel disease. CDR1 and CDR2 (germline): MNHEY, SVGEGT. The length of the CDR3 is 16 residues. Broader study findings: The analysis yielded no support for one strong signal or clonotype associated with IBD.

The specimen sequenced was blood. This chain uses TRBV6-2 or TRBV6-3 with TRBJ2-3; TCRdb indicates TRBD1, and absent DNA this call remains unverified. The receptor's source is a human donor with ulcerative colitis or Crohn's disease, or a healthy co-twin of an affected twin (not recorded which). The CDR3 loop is CASSFPTGASADTQYF.